The 13 T cell receptor beta chains below all came from one sample that was sequenced in a study of response to subunit inactivated influenza vaccine. TCRdb reprocessed the RT-PCR reads via MiXCR and lists one record per CDR3 protein. Among 500,000 to 600,000 distinct CDR3 sequences listed, more than 15% were seen once. Source: CD4+ T cells sorted from PBMCs, taken about 24 months after vaccination. The receptors originated from a man between 50 and 69 years old who received an inactivated influenza vaccine.

This clonotype showed up just a few times. The rearrangement uses TRBV24-1 and TRBJ2-3; 7 bases map to TRBD1. There are 13 residues in the CDR3. The V and J ends lost 4 bases and 4 bases, in that order; junction bases with no gene match: 1. Germline assignment: CDR1 KGHDR and CDR2 SFDVKD. The CDR3 nucleotides read TGTGCCACCAGTGAAGGGGGCGCAGATACGCAGTATTTT. Translated, it gives CATSEGGADTQYF.

This clonotype was counted between two and nine times. This sequence joins TRBV7-2 and TRBJ2-2; D not resolved. In germline, CDR1 is SGHTA, CDR2 FQGNSA. This CDR3 spans 15 amino acids. The germline V and J ends were trimmed by 5 bases and 2 bases, with 12 bases remaining between them. CDR3 residues: CASSTASLNTGELFF. The CDR3, as DNA: TGTGCCAGCAGCACCGCAAGTCTCAACACCGGGGAGCTGTTTTTT.

The V call is TRBV24-1, the J call TRBJ2-3; possible D gene TRBD2, 5 bases. V dropped 2 bases and J dropped 10 bases, with 18 bases sitting between them. Germline assignment: CDR1 KGHDR and CDR2 SFDVKD. This CDR3 is built from 15 residues. The CDR3 nucleotides read TGTGCCACCAGTGATTCGTCACTAGTTTCTAGGGCGCAGTATTTT. This sequence encodes CATSDSSLVSRAQYF.

The rearrangement uses TRBV3-1 and TRBJ2-2, with D uncertain. CDR3 length: 12 residues. Trimming stripped 8 bases from V and 1 base from J, with 5 bases between. In germline, CDR1 is LGHDT, CDR2 YNNKEL (reference sequence). The CDR3 sequence: CASGRNTGELFF. CDR3 in DNA: TGTGCCAGCGGGCGGAACACCGGGGAGCTGTTTTTT.

V gene TRBV6-2 or TRBV6-3 combines with J gene TRBJ1-6; D is ambiguous. V lost 4 bases, J lost 7 bases, and 5 bases lay in between. CDR3 length: 12 residues. CDR1 is MNHEY, CDR2 SVGEGT, per germline. The CDR3 region is CASSSVNSPLHF. As DNA, the CDR3 is TGTGCCAGCAGTTCAGTAAATTCACCCCTCCACTTT.

The chain couples TRBV5-6 to TRBJ2-5, with D possibly TRBD1 on 6 matching bases. Germline lookup yields CDR1 SGHDT and CDR2 YYEEEE. V lost 4 bases and J lost 6, with 16 bases in between. CDR3 length equals 14 residues. The CDR3 DNA reads as TGTGCCAGCAGCACCCCGACAGGAGGAAAGACCCAGTACTTC. Translating it yields CASSTPTGGKTQYF.

This clonotype has just a few counts. This chain uses TRBV7-2 with TRBJ1-2; 10 bases match TRBD1. With V trimmed by 5 bases and J by 5 bases, 11 bases remained unmatched. From germline, CDR1 is SGHTA and CDR2 FQGNSA. The CDR3 contains 16 residues. The CDR3 nucleotides are TGTGCCAGCAGCCCACCTGACAGGGGGCCGGTTTATGGCTACACCTTC. Residues: CASSPPDRGPVYGYTF.

The V gene is TRBV9, the J gene TRBJ2-1; the match to TRBD1 covers 7 bases. Germline lookup yields CDR1 SGDLS and CDR2 YYNGEE. The V gene end was trimmed by 3 bases and the J gene end by 2 bases; junction bases not matched to a gene: 8. This CDR3 is built from 16 residues. The CDR3 coding sequence is TGTGCCAGCAGCGCACCTCTGGGACAGACCTACAATGAGCAGTTCTTC. This translates into CASSAPLGQTYNEQFF. Complete variable domain (other parts from reference TRBV9 and TRBJ2-1): DSGVTQTPKHLITATGQRVTLRCSPRSGDLSVYWYQQSLDQGLQFLIQYYNGEERAKGNILERFSAQQFPDLHSELNLSSLELGDSALYFCASSAPLGQTYNEQFFGPGTRLTVL.

This clonotype was seen only a few times. The J gene is TRBJ1-2, the V gene TRBV20-1; D call uncertain. Trimming took off 6 bases at V and 3 bases at J, with 11 bases between the two ends. The CDR3 has 12 residues. Germline lookup yields CDR1 DFQATT and CDR2 SNEGSKA (reference sequence). The CDR3 DNA reads as TGCAGTGCCCAACAGTCTTACTATGGCTACACCTTC. Its translation is CSAQQSYYGYTF.

The chain couples TRBV20-1 to TRBJ2-5, with D perhaps TRBD1 (6 bases). V was pared by 3 bases and J by 6 bases, with 20 bases between. Per germline, CDR1 DFQATT and CDR2 SNEGSKA (reference sequence). The CDR3 is made up of 15 amino acids. The DNA for the CDR3 is TGCAGTGCTAGTGGGAAGGGGAGAGACAGGCAGACCCAGTACTTC. It specifies CSASGKGRDRQTQYF.

The chain recombines TRBV5-1 with TRBJ2-4; D gene unclear. The ends were cut back, 1 base at V and 8 bases at J, with 13 bases in the middle. The CDR3 extends over 14 amino acids. Germline CDR1 is SGHRS and CDR2 is YFSETQ. The CDR3: CASSLRGERYIQYF. The DNA of the CDR3 is TGCGCCAGCAGCTTGCGTGGGGAACGGTACATTCAGTACTTC.

This clonotype turned up a few times. The chain joins TRBV20-1 to TRBJ2-1; a possible D gene is TRBD2 (5 bases). The germline V and J ends were trimmed by 2 bases and 0 bases, with 8 bases remaining between them. The CDR3 totals 14 residues. Germline V CDR1 and CDR2: DFQATT, SNEGSKA (reference sequence). CDR3 nucleotide sequence: TGCAGTGCTAGATCGGCGGGCTCCTACAATGAGCAGTTCTTC. The encoded protein is CSARSAGSYNEQFF.

The chain links TRBV28 to TRBJ2-5; 8 nucleotides match TRBD2. Trimming took 5 bases from V and 3 from J; bases not matched to a gene: 8. CDR3 size: 15 residues. Looked up from germline, CDR1 is MDHEN and CDR2 is SYDVKM. The CDR3 sequence is CASSLPGSGKETQYF. The CDR3 DNA reads as TGTGCCAGCAGTCTCCCGGGTAGCGGGAAAGAGACCCAGTACTTC. The full variable domain, rest sourced from reference TRBV28 and TRBJ2-5, is DVKVTQSSRYLVKRTGEKVFLECVQDMDHENMFWYRQDPGLGLRLIYFSYDVKMKEKGDIPEGYSVSREKKERFSLILESASTNQTSMYLCASSLPGSGKETQYFGPGTRLLVL.